This TCR beta chain was obtained from a study of T cell responses to AZD1222 COVID-19 vaccine. Study-wide context: Both about-4-week and about-12-week second-dose recipients were combined.

In regard to this clone: Its specificity is unknown.

General study findings and limits: The peak T cell response came first, and repertoires were sampled only after it. White British people made up most donors, females outnumbered males, and clonal diversity was possibly underestimated.

This CDR3 comprises 13 residues. Deletions cut 5 bases from V and 5 bases from J, with 12 bases between. Germline loops: CDR1 KGHSH, CDR2 LQKENI. The repertoire was sequenced with immunoSEQ multiplex PCR; TCRdb's copy has only in-frame clones and lacks some. The sample yields 130,000 or so clones, just over 90% seen once. Source: peripheral blood, taken on day 0 of AZD1222 vaccination. The receptor's source is an adult in good health. This sequence joins TRBV18 and TRBJ1-1; D not certain. CDR3 residues: CASSSAPGTEAFF. CDR3 DNA sequence: TGTGCCAGCTCATCAGCCCCTGGGACTGAAGCTTTCTTT.